This TCR beta chain was sequenced for a study of T cells in Graves' hyperthyroidism and ophthalmopathy. RNA transcripts served as the template for amplifying TCR beta CDR3 regions. In the first-round RT-PCR of the TCR CDR3, the HTBI primer set was used. A single record per CDR3 protein comes from TCRdb applying MiXCR to the multiplex PCR reads. The sample has around 420,000 distinct CDR3 sequences; more than 15% are singletons. V gave up 0 bases and J gave up 3 bases, with 12 bases separating them. CDR3 length: 15 residues. Germline-derived CDR1 and CDR2 are SGHKS and YYEKEE (reference sequence). Notes on the study in general: In blood, most of the thyroid clonotypes expanded above 0.001 were also present. Ophthalmopathy onset followed model prediction by a median around six months.

This clonotype was found many times. Its antigen is still unknown. Source material: blood. The chain links TRBV5-5 to TRBJ1-2; the D is unclear. This TCR derives from a woman younger than 35 with Graves' hyperthyroidism. CDR3 nucleotide sequence: TGTGCCAGCAGCTTGGACGGACCGCCCCACTATGGCTACACCTTC. Residues: CASSLDGPPHYGYTF.